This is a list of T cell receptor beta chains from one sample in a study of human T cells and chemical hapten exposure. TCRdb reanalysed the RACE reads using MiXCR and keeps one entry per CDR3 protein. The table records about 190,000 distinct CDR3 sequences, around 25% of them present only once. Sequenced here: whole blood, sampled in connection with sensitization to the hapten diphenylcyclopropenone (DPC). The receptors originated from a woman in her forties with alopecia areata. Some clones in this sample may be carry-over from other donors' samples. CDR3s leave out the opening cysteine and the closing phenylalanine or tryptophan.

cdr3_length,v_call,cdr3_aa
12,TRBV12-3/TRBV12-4,ASSPPPGRNIQY
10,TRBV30,AWRGLANEQF
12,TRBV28,ASSFVGENQPQH
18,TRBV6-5,ASSYSRDKPGLAGQETQY
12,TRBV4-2,ASSQDSGQSTQY
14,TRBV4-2,ASSHTGTGNTGELF
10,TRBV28,ASTRTGKEQY
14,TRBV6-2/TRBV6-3,ASSPQLEGDRQPQH
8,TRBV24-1,ATKAGELF
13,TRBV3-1,ASSQVAGARDEQF
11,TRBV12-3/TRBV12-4,ASRTGYTGELF
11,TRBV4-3,ASSQEGSGKLF
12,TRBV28,ASSPEGRYQPQH
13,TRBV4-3,ASSPNAGESYEQY
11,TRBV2,ATRGYSNQPQH
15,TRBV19,ASSMRSAGWSTDTQY
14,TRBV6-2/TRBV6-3,ASSFSGTGPPQPQH
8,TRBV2,ASSESTQY
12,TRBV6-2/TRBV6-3,ASSYPGQFYEQY
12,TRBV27,ASNPRAGSYEQY
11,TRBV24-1,ATREDSQNGYT
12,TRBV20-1,SARDGRGMETQY
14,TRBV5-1,ASSLSPGGIPNEQY
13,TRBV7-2,ASSLWRVLTDTQY
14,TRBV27,ASSLGGTGRYNEQF
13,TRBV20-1,SARREALSKNIQY
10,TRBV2,ASSDQPQPQH
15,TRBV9,ASSGNIGLSNTGELF
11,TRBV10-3,AIARDLNQPQH
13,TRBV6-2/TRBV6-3,ASSSHRDSYNEQF
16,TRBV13,ASSSLGLAGGPSETQY
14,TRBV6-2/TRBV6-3,ASRRSSEDYYNEQF
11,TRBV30,ACQRDRPNGYT
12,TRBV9,ASSVGANTGELF
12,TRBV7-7,ASSLGKGAYEQY
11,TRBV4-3,ASSLNIQQPQH
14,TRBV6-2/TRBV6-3,ASGLQGLTVPDTQY